The rows below give T cell receptor beta chains drawn from one sample of a study of cytomegalovirus exposure and HLA in healthy donors. The repertoire was sequenced with immunoSEQ multiplex PCR; TCRdb's copy has only in-frame clones and lacks some. The sample table sets out tens of thousands of clones. Sequenced: PBMCs. The receptors shown here come from a woman between 35 and 50 years old in good health and CMV-seropositive. CDR3s include the opening cysteine and the closing phenylalanine or tryptophan. The D gene is left open where the match is weak.

cdr3_length	d_call	v_call	j_call	cdr3_nt	cdr3_aa
20	TRBD2	TRBV9	TRBJ2-1	TGTGCCAGCAGCGCAGAACCGGGTCTAGCGGGAGGAAGCTCCTACAATGAGCAGTTCTTC	CASSAEPGLAGGSSYNEQFF
14	-	TRBV12-5	TRBJ2-1	TGTGCTAGTGCCCAGGGGGGACCCTACAATGAGCAGTTCTTC	CASAQGGPYNEQFF
15	-	TRBV2	TRBJ2-7	TGTGCCAGCAGTGACACGGCGGACAGTTCCTACGAGCAGTACTTC	CASSDTADSSYEQYF
13	TRBD1	TRBV30	TRBJ1-5	TGTGCCTGGAGTGGACAGGGATATCAGCCCCAGCATTTT	CAWSGQGYQPQHF
18	TRBD2	TRBV13	TRBJ2-1	TGTGCCAGCAGCTATACGGGATTAGGCGGGACTAGGAACAATGAGCAGTTCTTC	CASSYTGLGGTRNNEQFF
17	TRBD1	TRBV9	TRBJ1-1	TGTGCCAGCAGCCCAATGACAGGGGCCCTCGGGGGCACTGAAGCTTTCTTT	CASSPMTGALGGTEAFF
14	TRBD2	TRBV28	TRBJ2-7	TGTGCCAGCAGTTTAGCGGGAGGGATCTACGAGCAGTACTTC	CASSLAGGIYEQYF
15	-	TRBV28	TRBJ1-1	TGTGCCAGCACGAGAGTTATTTACGAGAACACTGAAGCTTTCTTT	CASTRVIYENTEAFF
15	TRBD2	TRBV11-1	TRBJ2-7	TGTGCCAGCAGCTTAGCTCCGGGGGGAGACTACGAGCAGTACTTC	CASSLAPGGDYEQYF
13	-	TRBV30	TRBJ2-4	TGTGCCTGTTTCCCAGAGGGCCGGAGCATTCAGTACTTC	CACFPEGRSIQYF
12	-	TRBV9	TRBJ2-3	TGTGCCAGCAGCTCTCTCTTGGATACGCAGTATTTT	CASSSLLDTQYF
16	TRBD2	TRBV19	TRBJ2-5	TGTGCCAGTAGAGCTAGCGGGAGGGCCCGCCTGGAGACCCAGTACTTC	CASRASGRARLETQYF
14	TRBD2	TRBV13	TRBJ2-1	TGTGCCAGCAGCTTAGACCTAGCGGGAAATGAGCAGTTCTTC	CASSLDLAGNEQFF
14	-	TRBV7-9	TRBJ2-2	TGTGCCAGCAGCCTCCGGGGTGGGACCGGGGAGCTGTTTTTT	CASSLRGGTGELFF
16	TRBD2	TRBV7-9	TRBJ2-2	TGTGCCAGCACCTCAGCGGGAGGGCCAAGCACCGGGGAGCTGTTTTTT	CASTSAGGPSTGELFF
13	-	TRBV7-9	TRBJ1-2	TGTGCCAGCAGACCACAGGGCCTCTATGGCTACACCTTC	CASRPQGLYGYTF
16	-	TRBV30	TRBJ1-4	TGTGCCTGGAGTGCGGGGGGCTCCCGCTATAATGAAAAACTGTTTTTT	CAWSAGGSRYNEKLFF
14	-	TRBV9	TRBJ2-7	TGTGCCAGCAGCGTAGTGGAACACCCGTCGGGTCCGTACTTC	CASSVVEHPSGPYF
11	-	TRBV25-1	TRBJ2-7	TGTGCCAGCAGCGGTCCGGGGAAGCAGTACTTC	CASSGPGKQYF
13	TRBD1	TRBV4-1	TRBJ1-1	TGCGCCAGCAGCCAAGATTGGAACAGGGGAGCTTTCTTT	CASSQDWNRGAFF
17	-	TRBV15	TRBJ2-2	TGTGCCACCAGCAGAGTGGCGGCAGGGTTGGTTGCCGGGGAGCTGTTTTTT	CATSRVAAGLVAGELFF
14	-	TRBV11-2	TRBJ1-4	TGTGCCAGCAGCCAAGACGGACTAAATGAAAAACTGTTTTTT	CASSQDGLNEKLFF
16	TRBD2	TRBV9	TRBJ2-7	TGTGCCAGCAGCCCTCTTATGACTAGCGGACCCTACGAGCAGTACTTC	CASSPLMTSGPYEQYF
13	-	TRBV4-3	TRBJ2-1	TGCGCCAGCAGCCAGAGCTCCTACAATGAGCAGTTCTTC	CASSQSSYNEQFF
18	TRBD1	TRBV4-1	TRBJ1-1	TGCGCCAGCAGCCAAGCTATTACCCGAAGACAGGGGGGCGATGAAGCTTTCTTT	CASSQAITRRQGGDEAFF
16	TRBD2	TRBV7-2	TRBJ2-7	TGTGCCAGCAGCTTAGGGGATCTAGCGGGAGGTCACGAGCAGTACTTC	CASSLGDLAGGHEQYF
15	TRBD2	TRBV7-7	TRBJ2-2	TGTGCTAGCAGCTTATCTAGCGGTCTAACCGGGGAGCTGTTTTTT	CASSLSSGLTGELFF
14	TRBD1	TRBV2	TRBJ2-5	TGTGCCAGCAGACAGGGGGCTCGCCGGGAGACCCAGTACTTC	CASRQGARRETQYF
16	TRBD1	TRBV5-1	TRBJ2-7	TGCGCCAGCAGCACGCCCCCGGGACAGAATAACTACGAGCAGTACTTC	CASSTPPGQNNYEQYF
15	TRBD1	TRBV6-5	TRBJ1-3	TGTGCCAGCGCCAACCGAGGACAGGGAAGAAACACCATATATTTT	CASANRGQGRNTIYF
15	-	TRBV7-9	TRBJ1-2	TGTGCCAGCAGCTTAGATGGGACTGCCAACTATGGCTACACCTTC	CASSLDGTANYGYTF